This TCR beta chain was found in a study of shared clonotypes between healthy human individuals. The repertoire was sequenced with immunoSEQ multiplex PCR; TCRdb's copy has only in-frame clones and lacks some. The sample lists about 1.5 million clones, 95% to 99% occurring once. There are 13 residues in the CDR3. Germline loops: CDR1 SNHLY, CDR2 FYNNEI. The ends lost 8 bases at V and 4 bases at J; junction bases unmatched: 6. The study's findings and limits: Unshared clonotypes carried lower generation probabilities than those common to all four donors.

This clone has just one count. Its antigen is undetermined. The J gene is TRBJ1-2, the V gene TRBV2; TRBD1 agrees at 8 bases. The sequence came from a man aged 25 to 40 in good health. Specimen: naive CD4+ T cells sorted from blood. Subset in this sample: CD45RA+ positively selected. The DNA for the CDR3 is TGTGCCAGCGCGGACAGGGAAGGCTATGGCTACACCTTC. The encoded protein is CASADREGYGYTF. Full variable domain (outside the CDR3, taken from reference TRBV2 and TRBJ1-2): EPEVTQTPSHQVTQMGQEVILRCVPISNHLYFYWYRQILGQKVEFLVSFYNNEISEKSEIFDDQFSVERPDGSNFTLKIRSTKLEDSAMYFCASADREGYGYTFGSGTRLTVV.